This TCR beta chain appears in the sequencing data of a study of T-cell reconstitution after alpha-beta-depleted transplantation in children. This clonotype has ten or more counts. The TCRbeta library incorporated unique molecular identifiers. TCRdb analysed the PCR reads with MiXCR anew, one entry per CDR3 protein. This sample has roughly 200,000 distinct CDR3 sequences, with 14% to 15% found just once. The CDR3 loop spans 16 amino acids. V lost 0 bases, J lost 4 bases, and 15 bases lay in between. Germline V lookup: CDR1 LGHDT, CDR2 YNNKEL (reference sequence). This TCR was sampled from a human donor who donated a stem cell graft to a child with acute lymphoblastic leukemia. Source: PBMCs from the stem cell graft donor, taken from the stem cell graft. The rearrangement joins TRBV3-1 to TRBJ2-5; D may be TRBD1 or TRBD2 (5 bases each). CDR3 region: CASSQDKRGPTETQYF. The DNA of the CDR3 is TGTGCCAGCAGCCAAGATAAGAGGGGCCCGACAGAGACCCAGTACTTC.